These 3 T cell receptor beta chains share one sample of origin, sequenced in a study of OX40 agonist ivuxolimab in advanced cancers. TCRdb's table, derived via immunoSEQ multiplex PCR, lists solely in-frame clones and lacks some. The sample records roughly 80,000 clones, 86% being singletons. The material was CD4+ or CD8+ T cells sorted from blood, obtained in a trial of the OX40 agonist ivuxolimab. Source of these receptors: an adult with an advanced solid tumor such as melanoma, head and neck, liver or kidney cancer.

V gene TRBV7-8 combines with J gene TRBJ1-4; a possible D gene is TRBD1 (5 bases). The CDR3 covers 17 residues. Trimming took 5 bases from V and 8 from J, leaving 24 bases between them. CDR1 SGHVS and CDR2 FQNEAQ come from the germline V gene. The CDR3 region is CASSPLSGYGANEKLFF. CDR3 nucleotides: TGTGCCAGCAGCCCCCTCTCTGGGTACGGGGCGAACGAAAAACTGTTTTTT.

As DNA, the CDR3 is TGTGCCAGCAGCTTAGAACGACTAGCGGGGAGCTCCTACAATGAGCAGTTCTTC. Its protein is CASSLERLAGSSYNEQFF. The chain is built from TRBV11-2 and TRBJ2-1; 11 nucleotides align to TRBD2. Per the germline V gene, CDR1 is SGHAT and CDR2 is FQNNGV. The V gene end was trimmed by 0 bases and the J gene end by 0 bases; junction bases not matched to a gene: 4. The CDR3 consists of 18 residues. The full variable domain, in which reference TRBV11-2 and TRBJ2-1 provide the parts outside the CDR3, is EAGVAQSPRYKIIEKRQSVAFWCNPISGHATLYWYQQILGQGPKLLIQFQNNGVVDDSQLPKDRFSAERLKGVDSTLKIQPAKLEDSAVYLCASSLERLAGSSYNEQFFGPGTRLTVL.

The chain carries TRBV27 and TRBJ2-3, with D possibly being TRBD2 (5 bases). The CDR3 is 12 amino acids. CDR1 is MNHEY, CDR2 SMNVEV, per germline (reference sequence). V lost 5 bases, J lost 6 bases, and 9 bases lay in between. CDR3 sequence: CASSPSMDTQYF. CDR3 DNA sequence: TGTGCCAGCAGTCCTAGCATGGATACGCAGTATTTT.